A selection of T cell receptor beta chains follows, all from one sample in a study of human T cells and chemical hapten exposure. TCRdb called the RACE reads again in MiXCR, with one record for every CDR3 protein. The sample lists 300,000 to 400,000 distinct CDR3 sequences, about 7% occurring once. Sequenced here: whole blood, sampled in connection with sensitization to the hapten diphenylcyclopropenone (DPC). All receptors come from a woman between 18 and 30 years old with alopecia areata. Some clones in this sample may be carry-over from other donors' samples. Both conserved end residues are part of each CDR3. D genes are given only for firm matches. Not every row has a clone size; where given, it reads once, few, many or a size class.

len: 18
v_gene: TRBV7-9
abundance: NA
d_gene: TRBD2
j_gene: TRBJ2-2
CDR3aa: CASSPRRLAGANTGELFF
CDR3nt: TGTGCCAGCAGCCCTAGACGGCTAGCGGGGGCCAACACCGGGGAGCTGTTTTTT

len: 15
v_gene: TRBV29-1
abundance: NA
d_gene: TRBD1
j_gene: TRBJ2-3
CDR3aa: CSVVGTGSIWDTQYF
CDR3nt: TGCAGCGTGGTCGGGACAGGGAGCATATGGGATACGCAGTATTTT

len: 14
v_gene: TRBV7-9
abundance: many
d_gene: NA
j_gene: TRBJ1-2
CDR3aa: CASSSNLQGYGYTF
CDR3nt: TGTGCCAGCAGCTCCAATCTACAGGGCTATGGCTACACCTTC

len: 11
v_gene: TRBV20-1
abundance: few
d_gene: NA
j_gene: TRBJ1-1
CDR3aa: CSARLLTEAFF
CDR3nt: TGCAGTGCTAGGTTGCTGACTGAAGCTTTCTTT

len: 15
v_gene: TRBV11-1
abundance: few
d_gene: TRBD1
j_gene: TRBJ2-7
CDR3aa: CASSYPTGGTYEQYF
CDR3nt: TGTGCCAGCAGCTACCCCACAGGGGGGACCTACGAGCAGTACTTC

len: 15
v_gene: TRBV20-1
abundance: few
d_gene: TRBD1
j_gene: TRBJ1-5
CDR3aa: CSASALGQGNQPQHF
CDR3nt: TGCAGTGCTAGTGCTCTTGGACAGGGTAATCAGCCCCAGCATTTT

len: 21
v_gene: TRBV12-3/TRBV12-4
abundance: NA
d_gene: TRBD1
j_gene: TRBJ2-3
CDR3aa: CASSLRRAGGSIVKIPDTQYF
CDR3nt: TGTGCCAGCAGTTTGAGAAGGGCAGGGGGATCAATCGTTAAGATCCCAGATACGCAGTATTTT

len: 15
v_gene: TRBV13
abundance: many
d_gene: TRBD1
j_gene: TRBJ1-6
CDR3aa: CASSATGIGDSPLHF
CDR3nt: TGTGCCAGCAGCGCGACAGGGATCGGAGATTCACCCCTCCACTTT

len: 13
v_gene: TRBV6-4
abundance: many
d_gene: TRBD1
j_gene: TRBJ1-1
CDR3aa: CASSDLTGTEAFF
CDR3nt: TGTGCCAGCAGTGACTTGACAGGGACTGAAGCTTTCTTT

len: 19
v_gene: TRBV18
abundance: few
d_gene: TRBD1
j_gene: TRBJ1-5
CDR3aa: CASSPTFLSGTGFGQPQHF
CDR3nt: TGTGCCAGCTCACCAACTTTCCTTTCCGGGACAGGGTTCGGTCAGCCCCAGCATTTT

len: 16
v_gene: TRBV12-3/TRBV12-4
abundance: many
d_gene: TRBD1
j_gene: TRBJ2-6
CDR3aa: CASSGTGVSGANVLTF
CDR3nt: TGTGCCAGCTCCGGGACAGGGGTTTCTGGGGCCAACGTCCTGACTTTC

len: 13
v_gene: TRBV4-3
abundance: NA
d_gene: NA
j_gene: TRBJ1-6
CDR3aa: CASSQEKGSPLHF
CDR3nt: TGCGCCAGCAGCCAAGAAAAAGGATCACCCCTCCACTTT

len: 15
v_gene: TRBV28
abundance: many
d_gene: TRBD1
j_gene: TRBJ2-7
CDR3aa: CASTRGQGSSYEQYF
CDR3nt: TGTGCCAGCACCCGAGGACAGGGGAGCTCCTACGAGCAGTACTTC

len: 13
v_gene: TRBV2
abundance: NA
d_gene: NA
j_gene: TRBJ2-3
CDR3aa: CASSGEYVDTQYF
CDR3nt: TGTGCCAGCAGTGGAGAATATGTGGATACGCAGTATTTT

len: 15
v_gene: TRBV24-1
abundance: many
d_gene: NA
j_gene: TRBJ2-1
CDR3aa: CATSDASTAYNEQFF
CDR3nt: TGTGCCACCAGTGATGCCTCGACAGCATACAATGAGCAGTTCTTC

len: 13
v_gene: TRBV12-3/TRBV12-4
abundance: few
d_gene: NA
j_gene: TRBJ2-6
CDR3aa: CASSYTGANVLTF
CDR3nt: TGTGCCAGCAGTTATACCGGGGCCAACGTCCTGACTTTC

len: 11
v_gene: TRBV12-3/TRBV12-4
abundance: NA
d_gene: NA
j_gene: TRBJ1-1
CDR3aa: CASSGRVGAFF
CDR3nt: TGTGCCAGCAGTGGGCGGGTTGGAGCTTTCTTT

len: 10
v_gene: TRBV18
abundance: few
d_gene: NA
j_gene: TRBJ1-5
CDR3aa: CASPFGPQHF
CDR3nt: TGTGCCAGCCCATTCGGGCCCCAGCATTTT

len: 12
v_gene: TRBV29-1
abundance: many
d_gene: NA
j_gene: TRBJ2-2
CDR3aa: CSVTENTGELFF
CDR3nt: TGCAGCGTTACAGAAAACACCGGGGAGCTGTTTTTT

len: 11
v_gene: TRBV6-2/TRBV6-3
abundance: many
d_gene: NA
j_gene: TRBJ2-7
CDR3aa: CASSPGIEQYF
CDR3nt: TGTGCCAGCAGTCCCGGTATCGAGCAGTACTTC

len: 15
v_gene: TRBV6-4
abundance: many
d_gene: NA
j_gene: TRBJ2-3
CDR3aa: CASSDGASSTDTQYF
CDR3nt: TGTGCCAGCAGTGACGGGGCTTCTAGCACAGATACGCAGTATTTT

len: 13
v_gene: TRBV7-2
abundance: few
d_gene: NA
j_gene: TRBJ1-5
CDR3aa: CASSLVRGQPQHF
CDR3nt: TGTGCCAGCAGCTTAGTTCGGGGCCAGCCCCAGCATTTT

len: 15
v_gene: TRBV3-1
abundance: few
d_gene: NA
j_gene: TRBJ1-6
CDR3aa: CASSQELPGNSPLHF
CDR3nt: TGTGCCAGCAGCCAAGAGCTCCCCGGCAATTCACCCCTCCACTTT

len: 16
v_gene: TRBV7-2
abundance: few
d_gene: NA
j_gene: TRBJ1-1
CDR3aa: CASSGDWGAENTEAFF
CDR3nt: TGTGCCAGCAGCGGGGACTGGGGGGCGGAGAACACTGAAGCTTTCTTT

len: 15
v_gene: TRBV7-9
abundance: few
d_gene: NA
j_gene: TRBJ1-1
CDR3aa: CASRQSSRGHTEAFF
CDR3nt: TGTGCCAGCAGACAAAGTAGTAGGGGACACACTGAAGCTTTCTTT

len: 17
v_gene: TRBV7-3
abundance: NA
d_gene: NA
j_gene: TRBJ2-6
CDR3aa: CASSLRAGPAGANVLTF
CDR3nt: TGTGCCAGCAGCTTAAGGGCAGGACCGGCTGGGGCCAACGTCCTGACTTTC

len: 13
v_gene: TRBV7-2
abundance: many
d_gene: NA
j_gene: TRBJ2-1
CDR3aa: CASSFGPADEQFF
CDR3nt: TGTGCCAGCAGCTTCGGACCTGCCGATGAGCAGTTCTTC

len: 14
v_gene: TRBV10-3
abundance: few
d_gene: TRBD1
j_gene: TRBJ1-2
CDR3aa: CAISELRQGRSYTF
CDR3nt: TGTGCCATCAGTGAGTTAAGACAGGGGCGAAGCTACACCTTC

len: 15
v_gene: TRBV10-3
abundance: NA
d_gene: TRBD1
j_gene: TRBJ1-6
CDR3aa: CAISESGQSNSPLHF
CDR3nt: TGTGCCATCAGTGAGTCGGGACAGAGTAATTCACCCCTCCACTTT

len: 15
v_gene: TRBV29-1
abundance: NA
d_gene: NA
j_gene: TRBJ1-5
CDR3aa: CSVIPDSELNQPQHF
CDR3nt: TGCAGCGTTATACCGGACAGTGAACTCAATCAGCCCCAGCATTTT

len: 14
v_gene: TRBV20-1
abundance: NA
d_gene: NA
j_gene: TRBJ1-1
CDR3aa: CSARDVAANTEAFF
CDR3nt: TGCAGTGCTAGAGATGTGGCAGCGAACACTGAAGCTTTCTTT

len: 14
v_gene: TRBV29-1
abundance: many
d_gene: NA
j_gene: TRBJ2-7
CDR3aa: CSVGLSLGPYEQYF
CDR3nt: TGCAGCGTGGGACTTTCCCTCGGCCCCTACGAGCAGTACTTC

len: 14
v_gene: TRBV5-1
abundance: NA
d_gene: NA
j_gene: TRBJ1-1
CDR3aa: CASSLRQQNTEAFF
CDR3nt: TGCGCCAGCAGCTTGCGACAGCAGAACACTGAAGCTTTCTTT

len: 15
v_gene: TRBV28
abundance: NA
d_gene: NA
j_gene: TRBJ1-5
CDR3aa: CASSLWGNSNQPQHF
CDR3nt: TGTGCCAGCAGTTTATGGGGGAATAGCAATCAGCCCCAGCATTTT

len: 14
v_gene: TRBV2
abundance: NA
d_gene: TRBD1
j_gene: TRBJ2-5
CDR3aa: CASSAGTGAETQYF
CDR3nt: TGTGCCAGCAGCGCCGGGACAGGGGCGGAGACCCAGTACTTC

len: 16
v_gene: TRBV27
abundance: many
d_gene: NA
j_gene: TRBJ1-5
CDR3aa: CASSSAYRHSNQPQHF
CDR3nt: TGTGCCAGCAGTTCCGCTTATCGCCATAGCAATCAGCCCCAGCATTTT

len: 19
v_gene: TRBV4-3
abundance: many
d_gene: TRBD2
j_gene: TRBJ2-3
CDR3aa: CASSQEIGVSGGPVDTQYF
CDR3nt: TGCGCCAGCAGCCAAGAGATCGGCGTTAGCGGGGGGCCGGTAGATACGCAGTATTTT

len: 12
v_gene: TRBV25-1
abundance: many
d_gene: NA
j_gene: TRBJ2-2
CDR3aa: CASGWGTGELFF
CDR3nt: TGTGCCAGCGGTTGGGGGACCGGGGAGCTGTTTTTT

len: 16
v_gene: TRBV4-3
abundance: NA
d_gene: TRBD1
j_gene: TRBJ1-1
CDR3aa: CASSQGRDRVFTEAFF
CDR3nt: TGCGCCAGCAGCCAAGGCAGGGACAGGGTTTTCACTGAAGCTTTCTTT

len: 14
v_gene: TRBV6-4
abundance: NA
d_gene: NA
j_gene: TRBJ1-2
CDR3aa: CASSPDEGPYGYTF
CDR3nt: TGTGCCAGCAGTCCCGATGAAGGACCTTATGGCTACACCTTC

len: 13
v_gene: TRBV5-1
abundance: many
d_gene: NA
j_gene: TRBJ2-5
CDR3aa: CASSLGAEETQYF
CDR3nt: TGTGCTAGCAGCTTAGGTGCGGAAGAGACCCAGTACTTC

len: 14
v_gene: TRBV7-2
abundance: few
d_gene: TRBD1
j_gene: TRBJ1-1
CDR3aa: CASSLAGQYTEAFF
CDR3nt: TGTGCCAGCAGCTTAGCGGGACAGTACACTGAAGCTTTCTTT

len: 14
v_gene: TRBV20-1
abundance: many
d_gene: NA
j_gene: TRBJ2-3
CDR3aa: CSAMRWSVTDTQYF
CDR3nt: TGCAGTGCTATGAGGTGGTCAGTTACAGATACGCAGTATTTT

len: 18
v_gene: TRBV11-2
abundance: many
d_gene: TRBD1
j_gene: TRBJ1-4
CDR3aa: CASSPRPGQPSIDEKLFF
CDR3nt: TGTGCCAGCAGCCCAAGGCCGGGACAGCCCTCCATAGATGAAAAACTGTTTTTT

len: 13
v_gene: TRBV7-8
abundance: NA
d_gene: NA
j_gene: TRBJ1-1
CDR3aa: CASSLDGGGEAFF
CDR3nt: TGTGCCAGCAGCTTGGACGGGGGGGGTGAAGCTTTCTTT